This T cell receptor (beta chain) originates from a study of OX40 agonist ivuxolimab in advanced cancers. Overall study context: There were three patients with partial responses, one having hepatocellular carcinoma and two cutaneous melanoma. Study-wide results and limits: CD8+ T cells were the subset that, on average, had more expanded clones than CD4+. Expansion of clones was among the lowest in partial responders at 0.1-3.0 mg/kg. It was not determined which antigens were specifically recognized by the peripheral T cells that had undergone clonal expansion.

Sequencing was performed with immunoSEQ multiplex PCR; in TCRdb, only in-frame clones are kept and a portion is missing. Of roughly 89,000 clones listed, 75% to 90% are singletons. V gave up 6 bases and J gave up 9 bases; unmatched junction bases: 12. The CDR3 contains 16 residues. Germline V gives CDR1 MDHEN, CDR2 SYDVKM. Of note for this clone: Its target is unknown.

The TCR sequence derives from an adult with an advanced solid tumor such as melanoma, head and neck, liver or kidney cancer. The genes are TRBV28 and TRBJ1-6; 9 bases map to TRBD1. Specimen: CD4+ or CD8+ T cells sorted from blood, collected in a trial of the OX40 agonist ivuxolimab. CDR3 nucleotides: TGTGCCAGCAGGTCCACAGGGGGCGCGATCAGTTCACCCCTCCACTTT. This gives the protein CASRSTGGAISSPLHF.